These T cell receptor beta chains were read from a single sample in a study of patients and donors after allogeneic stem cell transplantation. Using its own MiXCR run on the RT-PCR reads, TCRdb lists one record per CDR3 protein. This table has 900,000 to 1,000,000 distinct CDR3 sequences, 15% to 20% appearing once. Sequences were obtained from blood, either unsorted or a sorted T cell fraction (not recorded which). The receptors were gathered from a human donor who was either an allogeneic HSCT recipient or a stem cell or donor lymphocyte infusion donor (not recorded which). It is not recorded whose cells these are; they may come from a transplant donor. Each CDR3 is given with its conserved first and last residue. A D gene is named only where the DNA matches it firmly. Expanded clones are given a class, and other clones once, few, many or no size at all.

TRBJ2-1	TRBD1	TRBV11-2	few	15	CASGLGDRGLNKQFF	TGTGCCAGCGGACTTGGGGACAGGGGCTTAAATAAGCAGTTCTTC
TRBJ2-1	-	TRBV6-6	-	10	CASMDGEQFF	TGTGCCAGCATGGACGGCGAGCAGTTCTTC
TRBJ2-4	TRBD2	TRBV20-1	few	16	CSAGPGGGPSKNIQYF	TGCAGTGCCGGGCCAGGCGGGGGTCCCTCCAAAAACATTCAGTACTTC
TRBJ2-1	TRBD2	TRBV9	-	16	CASSVGSGRADNEQFF	TGTGCCAGCAGCGTAGGTAGCGGGAGGGCCGACAATGAGCAGTTCTTC
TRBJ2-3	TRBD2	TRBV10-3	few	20	CAISSPTGLAGTVGTDTQYF	TGTGCCATCAGTTCCCCCACCGGACTAGCGGGGACCGTTGGCACAGATACGCAGTATTTT
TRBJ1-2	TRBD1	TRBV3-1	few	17	CASSHEPWTGTSYGYTF	TGTGCCAGCAGCCACGAACCATGGACAGGGACTTCTTATGGCTACACCTTC
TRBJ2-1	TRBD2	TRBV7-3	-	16	CASSPTAGAVIGEQFF	TGTGCCAGCAGCCCGACGGCGGGAGCTGTGATAGGTGAGCAGTTCTTC
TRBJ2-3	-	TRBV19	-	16	CASSMLGRGITDTQYF	TGTGCCAGTAGTATGTTGGGTCGCGGGATCACAGATACGCAGTATTTT
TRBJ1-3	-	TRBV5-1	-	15	CASSLQGTSGNTIYF	TGCGCCAGCAGCTTACAAGGGACGTCTGGAAACACCATATATTTT
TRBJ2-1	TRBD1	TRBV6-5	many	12	CASSDRDRVPFF	TGTGCCAGCAGCGACCGGGACAGGGTCCCGTTCTTC
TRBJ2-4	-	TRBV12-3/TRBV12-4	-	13	CASSLTGKNIQYF	TGTGCCAGCAGTTTAACTGGGAAAAACATTCAGTACTTC
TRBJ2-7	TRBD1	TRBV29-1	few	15	CSVESPDRGSYEQYF	TGCAGCGTTGAGTCGCCGGACAGGGGCTCCTACGAGCAGTACTTC
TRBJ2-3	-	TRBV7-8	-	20	CASSPPKSRPEAHFTDTQYF	TGTGCCAGCAGCCCCCCGAAGTCTCGTCCGGAGGCCCACTTCACAGATACGCAGTATTTT
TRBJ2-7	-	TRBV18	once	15	CASSPRTDRLYEQYF	TGTGCCAGCTCACCAAGGACAGACAGATTGTACGAGCAGTACTTC
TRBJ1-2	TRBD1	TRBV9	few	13	CASSPQGAVGYTF	TGTGCCAGCAGCCCCCAGGGGGCCGTTGGCTACACCTTC
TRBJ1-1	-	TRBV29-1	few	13	CSVHPRPNTEAFF	TGCAGCGTTCACCCCCGCCCGAACACTGAAGCTTTCTTT
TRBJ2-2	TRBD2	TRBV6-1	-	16	CASSERQTSGHRELFF	TGTGCCAGCAGTGAAAGACAGACTAGCGGTCACCGGGAGCTGTTTTTT
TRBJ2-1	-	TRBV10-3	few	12	CAINSRGTEQFF	TGTGCCATCAATTCCAGGGGTACTGAGCAGTTCTTC
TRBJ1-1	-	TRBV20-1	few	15	CSATPRGILNTEAFF	TGCAGTGCCACCCCCCGTGGCATATTGAACACTGAAGCTTTCTTT
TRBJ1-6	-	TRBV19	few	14	CASSIVNGNSPLHF	TGTGCCAGTAGTATAGTCAACGGGAATTCACCCCTCCACTTT
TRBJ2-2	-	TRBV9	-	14	CASSTRTDTGELFF	TGTGCCAGCAGCACTCGGACAGACACCGGGGAGCTGTTTTTT
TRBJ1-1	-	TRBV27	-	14	CASSFGVGGLGAFF	TGTGCCAGCAGTTTCGGAGTAGGAGGATTAGGAGCTTTCTTT
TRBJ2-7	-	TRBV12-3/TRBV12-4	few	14	CASSLEGQPYEQYF	TGTGCCAGCAGTTTAGAAGGTCAGCCCTACGAGCAGTACTTC
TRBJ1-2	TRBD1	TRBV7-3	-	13	CASSFTGGGGYTF	TGTGCCAGCAGCTTTACAGGGGGCGGTGGCTACACCTTC
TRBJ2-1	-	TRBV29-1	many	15	CSVRGSGRGANEQFF	TGCAGCGTCCGGGGGTCCGGGAGAGGGGCCAATGAGCAGTTCTTC
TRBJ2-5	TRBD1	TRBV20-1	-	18	CSARERDRDRGCGETQYF	TGCAGTGCTAGAGAACGAGACCGGGACAGGGGATGTGGGGAGACCCAGTACTTC
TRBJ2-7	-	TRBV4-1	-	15	CASSQPPSGRYEQYF	TGCGCCAGCAGCCAACCTCCCTCAGGAAGGTACGAGCAGTACTTC
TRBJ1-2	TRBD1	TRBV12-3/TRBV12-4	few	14	CASSWTGTFLGYTF	TGTGCCAGCAGCTGGACAGGGACATTCCTCGGCTACACCTTC
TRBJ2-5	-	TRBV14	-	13	CASSPGIQETQYF	TGTGCCAGCAGCCCCGGGATCCAAGAGACCCAGTACTTC
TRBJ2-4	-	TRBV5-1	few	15	CASSLGQTTRDIQYF	TGCGCCAGCAGCTTGGGGCAAACCACCAGAGACATTCAGTACTTC
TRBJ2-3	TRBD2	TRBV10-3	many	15	CAISESRREIDTQYF	TGTGCCATCAGTGAGTCGCGGCGGGAGATAGATACGCAGTATTTT
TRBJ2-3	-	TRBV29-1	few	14	CSGSSGALADTQYF	TGCAGCGGGTCGTCAGGGGCTCTCGCAGATACGCAGTATTTT
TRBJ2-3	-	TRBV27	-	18	CASSFVPRSSTSTDTQYF	TGTGCCAGCAGTTTTGTACCACGGTCCTCGACTAGCACAGATACGCAGTATTTT
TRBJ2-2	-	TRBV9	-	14	CASSVQGNTGELFF	TGTGCCAGCAGCGTCCAGGGGAACACCGGGGAGCTGTTTTTT
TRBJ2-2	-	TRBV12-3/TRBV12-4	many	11	CASSFGGELFF	TGTGCCAGCAGTTTTGGCGGGGAGCTGTTTTTT
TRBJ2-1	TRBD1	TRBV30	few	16	CAWSPRQGSPYNEQFF	TGTGCCTGGAGTCCCCGACAGGGAAGCCCCTACAATGAGCAGTTCTTC
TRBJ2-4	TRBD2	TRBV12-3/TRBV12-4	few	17	CASSLVGLADAKNIQYF	TGTGCCAGCAGTTTAGTCGGACTAGCTGACGCCAAAAACATTCAGTACTTC
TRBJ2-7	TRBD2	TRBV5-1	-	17	CASSLGTSGRAPYEQYF	TGCGCCAGCAGCTTGGGGACTAGCGGGAGGGCGCCCTACGAGCAGTACTTC
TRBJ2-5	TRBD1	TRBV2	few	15	CASSTRDRVGETQYF	TGTGCCAGCAGTACCCGGGACAGGGTAGGAGAGACCCAGTACTTC
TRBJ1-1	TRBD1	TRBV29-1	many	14	CSVLPDRVNTEAFF	TGCAGCGTTCTCCCGGACAGGGTGAACACTGAAGCTTTCTTT
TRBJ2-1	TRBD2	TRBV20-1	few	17	CSARDRLAGGSYNEQFF	TGCAGTGCTAGAGATCGACTAGCGGGGGGCTCCTACAATGAGCAGTTCTTC
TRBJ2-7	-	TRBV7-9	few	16	CASSLGSRQPSYEQYF	TGTGCCAGCAGCTTAGGCTCTCGACAACCCTCCTACGAGCAGTACTTC
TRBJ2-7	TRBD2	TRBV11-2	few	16	CASSLDRGGVSYEQYF	TGTGCCAGCAGCTTAGATCGCGGGGGAGTCTCCTACGAGCAGTACTTC
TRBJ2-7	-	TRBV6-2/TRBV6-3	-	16	CASSVRTGTHTYEQYF	TGTGCCAGCAGCGTCCGAACCGGGACACACACCTACGAGCAGTACTTC
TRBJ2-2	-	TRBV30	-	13	CAWTYRGAGELFF	TGTGCCTGGACCTACCGAGGTGCCGGGGAGCTGTTTTTT